The clone carrying this T cell receptor (beta chain) showed up just a few times. These data come from a study of identical twins. MiXCR, run by TCRdb on the 5' RACE reads, gives a single entry per CDR3 protein. The table records 600,000 to 850,000 distinct CDR3 sequences, 18% of them present only once. Separately, the same data were catalogued under a study of T cells expressing NK-cell markers. That paper adds: Among several donors, these clonotypes also ranked first in the CD3+CD56-NKG2C+ fraction.

The receptor comes from a woman aged 18-29 years in good health. The sample taken for sequencing was PBMCs.

CDR3 residues: CASSPHLYEQYF. The CDR3 DNA follows: TGTGCCAGCTCACCGCATCTCTACGAGCAGTACTTC. The rearrangement links TRBV18 to TRBJ2-7; D call uncertain. This CDR3 is built from 12 residues. Germline V gives CDR1 KGHSH, CDR2 LQKENI. V was cut by 3 bases and J by 3 bases, with 6 bases left in between.